The present entry profiles one T cell receptor (beta chain) with its context. Its cognate antigen is unknown. The sample is drawn from a study of T cell responses to AZD1222 COVID-19 vaccine. Findings and caveats of the study: Of spike-specific TCRs, nearly half reportedly target regions left unmutated in variants. Vaccine-associated CD4 TCRs spanned spike, dominant at 160-218 and 743-854.

Assay: immunoSEQ multiplex PCR; the TCRdb copy retains only in-frame clones and omits some. Among fewer than 250,000 clones listed, about 93% were seen once. This CDR3 has 16 amino acids. CDR1 and CDR2 (germline): LNHDA, SQIVND (reference sequence). The ends were cut back, 5 bases at V and 1 base at J, with 17 bases in the middle. The chain recombines TRBV19 with TRBJ1-1; possible D gene TRBD1, 5 bases. The TCR was taken from an adult in good health. The input for sequencing was peripheral blood, taken on day 0 of MenACWY control vaccination. The CDR3 region is CASSAAPGRTNTEAFF. CDR3 in DNA: TGTGCCAGTAGTGCGGCTCCAGGGAGAACGAACACTGAAGCTTTCTTT.